Listed below are T cell receptor beta chains from one sample, sequenced in a study of T cell repertoires in cytomegalovirus infection. TCRdb reanalysed the reads using MiXCR and keeps one entry per CDR3 protein. The sample lists under 350,000 distinct CDR3 sequences; roughly a tenth were seen once. The sequenced sample consisted of PBMCs. The receptors shown here come from a human donor in good health (CMV status not recorded). Some clones in this sample may be carry-over from other donors' samples. CDR3s include the opening cysteine and the closing phenylalanine or tryptophan. The order of the fields is J gene, V gene, clone size, CDR3 protein. Clone size is shown for a subset of rows, as once, few, many or a class of expanded clone.

>TRBJ2-4|TRBV5-5|many
CASSFPDRGAKNIQYF
>TRBJ1-2|TRBV12-3/TRBV12-4|many
CASSFSAGGGYTF
>TRBJ1-2|TRBV20-1|few
CSAPWGGGGPGYGYTF
>TRBJ1-2|TRBV12-3/TRBV12-4|-
CASSSQVLNGYTF
>TRBJ1-5|TRBV12-3/TRBV12-4|many
CASSRDREMRNQPQHF
>TRBJ1-2|TRBV28|many
CASSSQQGVSRGYTF
>TRBJ2-7|TRBV5-1|-
CANRWEGGSYEQYF
>TRBJ2-3|TRBV19|many
CASSAGAWGTDTQYF
>TRBJ2-4|TRBV28|many
CASSPPLRGGAKNIQYF
>TRBJ2-5|TRBV28|many
CASSRLALGETQYF
>TRBJ2-7|TRBV20-1|many
CSARDTKARAGTGGYEQYF
>TRBJ1-5|TRBV20-1|many
CSAEQGYGNQPQHF
>TRBJ2-3|TRBV15|many
CATSRDQKSLADTQYF
>TRBJ1-1|TRBV5-4|-
CASSFGTTEAFF
>TRBJ1-1|TRBV5-6|many
CASSLNQGGTEAFF
>TRBJ2-3|TRBV6-2/TRBV6-3|-
CASRPHGVPDTQYF
>TRBJ2-1|TRBV10-3|few
CAGSGTANYNEQFF
>TRBJ2-3|TRBV7-6|many
CASCSGGVDTQYF
>TRBJ2-1|TRBV2|-
CASSEVEGPVGEQFF
>TRBJ2-1|TRBV10-3|few
CAISEASSGGSNEQFF
>TRBJ1-5|TRBV20-1|few
CSAREGTVDKSQHF
>TRBJ1-5|TRBV12-3/TRBV12-4|many
CASSLALYRDSNQPQHF
>TRBJ2-1|TRBV5-4|many
CASSWDSLNEQFF
>TRBJ1-1|TRBV5-6|many
CASSSVGNTEAFF
>TRBJ2-1|TRBV20-1|many
CSARYTGTSGGAYNEQFF
>TRBJ2-5|TRBV20-1|once
CSASWTSGGAEETQYF
>TRBJ2-1|TRBV12-3/TRBV12-4|many
CATRAGAINEQFF
>TRBJ1-2|TRBV7-2|many
CASSLSGHRGYTF
>TRBJ2-1|TRBV11-2|many
CASSLGYEQFF
>TRBJ2-5|TRBV7-2|many
CASSPTGISETQYF
>TRBJ1-5|TRBV28|many
CASSGPGRGGNQPQHF
>TRBJ1-5|TRBV28|many
CASSPISHSPYQPQHF
>TRBJ2-1|TRBV7-9|many
CASSLGGAGTGYNEQFF
>TRBJ2-1|TRBV14|many
CASSHDRLGAYNEQFF
>TRBJ2-3|TRBV20-1|-
CSASPTSGADTQYF
>TRBJ2-5|TRBV5-1|few
CASSLALPAGQETQYF
>TRBJ2-6|TRBV19|-
CASSRDDGANVLTF
>TRBJ2-1|TRBV18|many
CASSPRTGGGNEQFF
>TRBJ1-6|TRBV20-1|-
CSARVGTGGASYNSPLHF
>TRBJ2-1|TRBV28|-
CASSPGLSGGLNEQFF
>TRBJ2-3|TRBV20-1|many
CSASRRRGGTDTQYF
>TRBJ1-5|TRBV5-1|many
CASQAPADREEVYQPQHF
>TRBJ2-2|TRBV5-1|many
CASRGLAATGELFF
>TRBJ1-2|TRBV6-5|-
CASSFGVDRDYGYTF